This T cell receptor beta chain appears in the sequencing data of a study of CD8+CD57+ T cells in acquired aplastic anemia. For the study at large: The average for DNA from sorted CD4+ and CD8+ cells was 3.2 ug.

Study results and limitations: CD8+ Simpson's diversity did not differ significantly between patients and controls. Sharing between patients and controls was observed for over 25 CD8+ CDR3 sequences.

Genomic DNA templated the TCR beta VDJ and CDR3 profiling. TCRdb reprocessed the reads via MiXCR and lists one record per CDR3 protein. The sample lists approximately 250,000 distinct CDR3 sequences, 70% to 85% occurring once. Comment on this clonotype: Its antigen is undetermined.

Germline values: CDR1 SGHTA, CDR2 FQGNSA. The CDR3 is 14 residues long. Whoever was chosen for sequencing had shown CD8+CD57+ cell expansion by flow cytometry. This receptor was identified in a human donor with aplastic anemia. The chain is built from TRBV7-2 and TRBJ2-3; D is ambiguous. The DNA end lines up better with TRBJ1-5; the J call may be wrong. Sequencing was performed on sorted CD4+, CD8+, or CD8+CD57+ T cells (not recorded which) from PBMCs. The CDR3 DNA is TGTGCCAGCAGCTTAGCGGGAGATCCCTCTCCCCAGCATTTT. Its protein is CASSLAGDPSPQHF.